This T cell receptor beta chain derives from a study of CD8+CD57+ T cells in acquired aplastic anemia. Sequencing was done on patients that had shown CD8+CD57+ cell expansion by flow cytometry. Everyone among the patients had severe acquired aplastic anemia. Investigators profiled TCR beta VDJ and CDR3 from genomic DNA template. TCRdb reprocessed the reads with MiXCR, giving one entry per CDR3 protein. The table has 150,000 to 200,000 distinct CDR3 sequences, 45% to 55% seen once. The CDR3 covers 15 residues. Germline V lookup: CDR1 SGHAT, CDR2 FQDESV (reference sequence). Trimming left V 5 bases short and J 6 bases short, with 18 bases between.

The source is a human donor with aplastic anemia. The rearrangement links TRBV11-1 to TRBJ2-3; no firm D call. Sample: sorted CD4+, CD8+, or CD8+CD57+ T cells (not recorded which) from PBMCs. This CDR3 reads CASSPEDQDPDTQYF. The CDR3 bases are TGTGCCAGCAGCCCTGAGGACCAGGACCCCGATACGCAGTATTTT.